Listed here are 25 T cell receptor beta chains from one sample, sequenced in a study of blood T cell repertoires in COVID-19. Measured with immunoSEQ multiplex PCR; TCRdb has only the in-frame clones, and not every one. The data contain about 150,000 clones, almost 85% of them singletons. The sequenced material came from peripheral blood. The receptors shown here come from a human donor with acute or convalescent COVID-19. The donor label of this sample is uncertain.

The V and J genes are TRBV7-2 and TRBJ1-1; TRBD1 might be the D (5 bases). The CDR3 has 13 amino acids. Trimming removed 5 bases at V and 5 bases at J, with 12 bases between. Germline CDR1 and CDR2: SGHTA and FQGNSA. CDR3: CASSPWEGTEAFF. In nucleotides, the CDR3 is TGTGCCAGCAGCCCTTGGGAGGGGACTGAAGCTTTCTTT.

V usage is TRBV7-9 and J usage is TRBJ2-3; TRBD1 matches at 8 bases. The germline V gene encodes CDR1 SEHNR and CDR2 FQNEAQ (reference sequence). The CDR3 has 15 residues. The J segment lost 7 bases and the V segment lost 1 base, leaving 7 bases of the junction unmatched. The CDR3 region is CASSLGQGNSNTQYF. CDR3 sequence (DNA): TGTGCCAGCAGCTTAGGACAGGGGAATTCGAATACGCAGTATTTT.

For the CDR3, the DNA is TGTGCCAGCATCCGGATCGCTAGCGGGGGGGTTCAAGAGACCCAGTACTTC. Translating gives CASIRIASGGVQETQYF. The chain combines TRBV7-9 with TRBJ2-5; 12 bases align to TRBD2. Germline loops: CDR1 SEHNR, CDR2 FQNEAQ (reference sequence). The V segment lost 7 bases and the J segment 2 bases; nucleotides outside the gene matches: 11. The CDR3 sequence is 17 residues long.

The chain joins TRBV11-2 to TRBJ1-5, with D perhaps TRBD1 (6 bases). The V gene lost 5 bases and the J gene lost 9 bases, with 17 bases spanning the gap. Germline-derived CDR1 and CDR2 are SGHAT and FQNNGV. This CDR3 is built from 14 residues. The CDR3 region has the DNA TGTGCCAGCAGCCCCTACAGGGAACTGGGGCCCCAGCATTTT. Translating gives CASSPYRELGPQHF.

V gene TRBV5-1 combines with J gene TRBJ2-7; possible D gene TRBD2, 6 bases. This CDR3 region has 12 residues. The germline V gene encodes CDR1 SGHRS and CDR2 YFSETQ. The germline V and J ends were trimmed by 3 bases and 13 bases, with 17 bases remaining between them. In DNA form, the CDR3 reads TGCGCCAGCAGCTCCCCGGAGGGTTCCCTATACTTC. This codes for CASSSPEGSLYF.

V gene TRBV19 combines with J gene TRBJ2-3; 10 nucleotides match TRBD2. The CDR3 extends over 17 amino acids. J lost 2 bases, V lost 7 bases, and 12 bases had no gene match. Germline CDR1 LNHDA, CDR2 SQIVND (reference sequence). The CDR3 sequence: CASTLSGLAGVTDTQYF. As DNA, the CDR3 is TGTGCCAGTACTCTCTCTGGGCTAGCGGGGGTCACAGATACGCAGTATTTT.

V and J are TRBV2 and TRBJ2-5; a possible D gene is TRBD2 (6 bases). Germline lookup yields CDR1 SNHLY and CDR2 FYNNEI. The CDR3 spans 14 residues. V lost 6 bases, J lost 3 bases, and 14 bases lay in between. The DNA of the CDR3 is TGTGCCAGCAGCTATCGGGGGAGCGAAGAGACCCAGTACTTC. This codes for CASSYRGSEETQYF.

This chain connects TRBV7-9 to TRBJ1-6; TRBD1 is a possible D gene (6 bases). Germline V lookup: CDR1 SEHNR, CDR2 FQNEAQ (reference sequence). The ends were cut back, 4 bases at V and 0 bases at J, with 10 bases in the middle. This CDR3 is 16 amino acids long. The CDR3 coding sequence is TGTGCCAGCAGCTCTGGACAGAGCTCCTATAATTCACCCCTCCACTTT. It codes for CASSSGQSSYNSPLHF.

V usage is TRBV11-1 and J usage is TRBJ1-1; D is ambiguous. The CDR3 runs to 14 residues. Between the trimmed V and J ends, which lost 0 bases and 1 base, there was a span of 6 bases. The germline V gene has CDR1 SGHAT and CDR2 FQDESV (reference sequence). As DNA, the CDR3 is TGTGCCAGCAGCTTAGCCCGGGGGAACACTGAAGCTTTCTTT. This sequence encodes CASSLARGNTEAFF. Together with reference TRBV11-1 and TRBJ1-1, the CDR3 gives the full variable domain: EAEVAQSPRYKITEKSQAVAFWCDPISGHATLYWYRQILGQGPELLVQFQDESVVDDSQLPKDRFSAERLKGVDSTLKIQPAELGDSAMYLCASSLARGNTEAFFGQGTRLTVV.

The V call is TRBV5-1, the J call TRBJ2-7, with D possibly being TRBD2 (5 bases). V was pared by 0 bases and J by 3 bases, with 10 bases between. CDR1 SGHRS and CDR2 YFSETQ come from the germline V gene. There are 14 residues in the CDR3. CDR3 nucleotides: TGCGCCAGCAGCTTGGATCCGGGAAACTACGAGCAGTACTTC. Translating gives CASSLDPGNYEQYF.

V usage is TRBV7-6 and J usage is TRBJ1-6; D not resolved. The germline V gene has CDR1 SGHVS and CDR2 FNYEAQ. The CDR3 sequence is 15 residues long. V gave up 4 bases and J gave up 0 bases, with 7 bases separating them. The CDR3 region is CASSYSSSYNSPLHF. CDR3 DNA sequence: TGTGCCAGCAGCTACAGTAGCTCCTATAATTCACCCCTCCACTTT.

V gene TRBV19 combines with J gene TRBJ1-5; D might be TRBD1 (6 bases). V lost 11 bases to trimming and J lost 5 bases, with 16 bases between them. CDR3 size: 13 residues. The germline V gene encodes CDR1 LNHDA and CDR2 SQIVND (reference sequence). The DNA of the CDR3 is TGTGCCGGAGCCCGGGGGGGCGATCAGCCCCAGCATTTT. Translation gives CAGARGGDQPQHF. Based on the CDR3 plus reference TRBV19 and TRBJ1-5, the full variable domain is DGGITQSPKYLFRKEGQNVTLSCEQNLNHDAMYWYRQDPGQGLRLIYYSQIVNDFQKGDIAEGYSVSREKKESFPLTVTSAQKNPTAFYLCAGARGGDQPQHFGDGTRLSIL.

The V call is TRBV11-2, the J call TRBJ1-4, with D hard to call. CDR3 length equals 18 residues. The V gene's germline CDR1 is SGHAT and CDR2 FQNNGV. Trimming removed 5 bases at V and 1 base at J, with 20 bases between. The CDR3 region is CASSTWGPGGQTNEKLFF. In DNA, the CDR3 is TGTGCCAGCAGCACGTGGGGTCCAGGAGGTCAAACTAATGAAAAACTGTTTTTT. The full variable domain, with the rest looked up from reference TRBV11-2 and TRBJ1-4, is EAGVAQSPRYKIIEKRQSVAFWCNPISGHATLYWYQQILGQGPKLLIQFQNNGVVDDSQLPKDRFSAERLKGVDSTLKIQPAKLEDSAVYLCASSTWGPGGQTNEKLFFGSGTQLSVL.

This chain joins TRBV7-9 and TRBJ2-3, with 7 bases fitting TRBD1. The germline V gene has CDR1 SEHNR and CDR2 FQNEAQ (reference sequence). J lost 0 bases, V lost 3 bases, and 6 bases had no gene match. CDR3 length equals 16 residues. For the CDR3, the DNA is TGTGCCAGCAGCTTCCTACAGGGGAGTAGCACAGATACGCAGTATTTT. This translates into CASSFLQGSSTDTQYF.

The J gene is TRBJ1-1, the V gene TRBV5-6; D gene ambiguous. The CDR3 is 13 amino acids. V shed 6 bases and J shed 5 bases, with 14 bases lying between them. Germline V gene lookup returns CDR1 SGHDT and CDR2 YYEEEE. In DNA form, the CDR3 reads TGTGCCAGCACCCTCTACCGAGGGACTGAAGCTTTCTTT. Protein: CASTLYRGTEAFF.

The chain combines TRBV12-3 or TRBV12-4 with TRBJ1-3; no firm D call. Trimming pared 8 bases from V and 9 bases from J, leaving 8 bases between. The CDR3 is 10 amino acids. The CDR3 loop reads CASGEGTIYF. The CDR3 DNA reads TGTGCCAGCGGGGAGGGCACCATATATTTT.

This clone showed up just once. This rearrangement joins TRBV30 to TRBJ1-2, with 7 bases identical to TRBD1. The V and J ends lost 3 bases and 7 bases, in that order; junction bases with no gene match: 8. There are 13 residues in the CDR3. Looked up from germline, CDR1 is GTSNPN and CDR2 is SVGIG (reference sequence). CDR3 in DNA: TGTGCCTGGAGCCTCGCCTACAGGGGTGGCTACACCTTC. It translates to CAWSLAYRGGYTF.

This chain links TRBV3-1 (or the pseudogene TRBV3-2) with TRBJ1-3; 8 positions agree with TRBD1. The CDR3 loop spans 15 amino acids. The germline CDR1 and CDR2 sequences are LGHDT and YNNKEL (reference sequence). After removal of 4 bases from V and 3 bases from J, the junction contained 5 bases not matched to a gene. Here the CDR3 DNA reads TGTGCCAGCAGCCCGGAGGACAGGGATGGAAACACCATATATTTT. Translated: CASSPEDRDGNTIYF.

V gene TRBV2 combines with J gene TRBJ1-5; D unclear. Germline V gene lookup returns CDR1 SNHLY and CDR2 FYNNEI. V dropped 6 bases and J dropped 4 bases, with 10 bases sitting between them. This CDR3 region has 13 residues. CDR3 bases: TGTGCCAGCAGGGCTCAGGTGAATCAGCCCCAGCATTTT. Translation gives CASRAQVNQPQHF.

This clone was counted only a few times. V usage is TRBV30 and J usage is TRBJ1-2; D not certain. Trimming left V 0 bases short and J 8 bases short, with 10 bases between. The CDR3 totals 12 residues. Germline CDR1 is GTSNPN and CDR2 is SVGIG (reference sequence). This CDR3 is CAWSVYREGYTF. The CDR3 DNA reads as TGTGCCTGGAGTGTCTATAGAGAGGGCTACACCTTC.

This sequence joins TRBV19 and TRBJ2-3; D might be TRBD1 (5 bases). Germline V CDR1 and CDR2: LNHDA, SQIVND (reference sequence). The CDR3 is 15 residues long. V was shortened by 8 bases and J by 1 base, with 16 bases between the two germline ends. For the CDR3, the DNA is TGTGCCAGTGCTCCAGGGTGGACGGGCACAGATACGCAGTATTTT. Its protein is CASAPGWTGTDTQYF.

Only a few counts were recorded for this clone. V gene TRBV19 combines with J gene TRBJ2-7; 10 nucleotides match TRBD1. The ends lost 1 base at V and 0 bases at J; junction bases unmatched: 6. This CDR3 is 17 amino acids long. Germline V lookup: CDR1 LNHDA, CDR2 SQIVND (reference sequence). CDR3 loop: CASSIGVGTGVSYEQYF. CDR3 nucleotides: TGTGCCAGTAGTATAGGAGTGGGGACAGGGGTCTCCTACGAGCAGTACTTC. Full variable domain (rest looked up from reference TRBV19 and TRBJ2-7): DGGITQSPKYLFRKEGQNVTLSCEQNLNHDAMYWYRQDPGQGLRLIYYSQIVNDFQKGDIAEGYSVSREKKESFPLTVTSAQKNPTAFYLCASSIGVGTGVSYEQYFGPGTRLTVT.

V gene TRBV15 combines with J gene TRBJ1-1; D unresolved. In germline, CDR1 is LNHNV, CDR2 YYDKDF (reference sequence). V shed 1 base and J shed 6 bases, with 9 bases lying between them. This CDR3 is built from 13 residues. The CDR3 nucleotides read TGTGCCACCAGCAGAGCCTCCTGGCCTGAAGCTTTCTTT. It is translated as CATSRASWPEAFF.

The chain links TRBV12-2 to TRBJ2-2; the table assigns TRBD1, which was not confirmed against the DNA. TRBV12-2 is a documented pseudogene. The CDR3 extends over 18 amino acids. The CDR3 nucleotides are TGTGCAAGTCGCCAACCCACCCACGGGACAGGTGACACCGGGGAGCTGTTTTTT. The encoded protein is CASRQPTHGTGDTGELFF.

The chain is built from TRBV5-1 and TRBJ1-1; TRBD1 matches at 7 bases. The CDR3 is 14 residues long. From germline, CDR1 is SGHRS and CDR2 YFSETQ. V trimming: 3 bases; J trimming: 1 base; junction bases outside the gene matches: 3. CDR3 nucleotide sequence: TGCGCCAGCAGCTCGACAGGGAGGAACACTGAAGCTTTCTTT. This codes for CASSSTGRNTEAFF.